What follows are 31 T cell receptor beta chains derived from one specimen sequenced in a study of blood T cell repertoires in COVID-19. The assay was immunoSEQ multiplex PCR, and TCRdb's table has in-frame clones only and misses some. The sample carries about 160,000 clones, about 92% recorded once. Sample: peripheral blood. These receptors originate from a woman aged 55-69 years with COVID-19, enrolled during active disease.

This chain joins TRBV6-2 or TRBV6-3 and TRBJ2-7; D is possibly TRBD2 (7 bases). V was shortened by 0 bases and J by 1 base, with 13 bases between the two germline ends. Looked up from germline, CDR1 is MNHEY and CDR2 is SVGEGT. CDR3 size: 16 residues. In DNA, the CDR3 is TGTGCCAGCAGTTACTCGCCGGGGGGCCTTTCCTACGAGCAGTACTTC. Translated, it gives CASSYSPGGLSYEQYF.

This clone was picked up a small number of times. The gene calls are TRBV27 and TRBJ1-6; D is undetermined. The length of the CDR3 is 17 residues. The ends were cut back, 0 bases at V and 5 bases at J, with 14 bases in the middle. Germline CDR1 reads MNHEY; CDR2 reads SMNVEV (reference sequence). The DNA of the CDR3 is TGTGCCAGCAGTTTATCAAAAGGGAGCGTGCATAATTCACCCCTCCACTTT. Translating it yields CASSLSKGSVHNSPLHF.

The J gene is TRBJ1-6, the V gene TRBV5-6; TRBD1 is a possible D gene (5 bases). Germline assignment: CDR1 SGHDT and CDR2 YYEEEE. Trimming removed 3 bases at V and 7 bases at J, with 8 bases between. The CDR3 extends over 13 amino acids. In DNA, the CDR3 is TGTGCCAGCAGCTCGAACAGGAATTCACCCCTCCACTTT. It specifies CASSSNRNSPLHF.

The chain uses TRBV15 and TRBJ1-5; TRBD1 matches 9 bases. CDR3 size: 14 residues. Trimming at V came to 3 bases and at J to 4 bases, leaving 1 base not matched to a gene. Germline V gene sequence: CDR1 LNHNV, CDR2 YYDKDF (reference sequence). The CDR3: CATSRGTGNQPQHF. The DNA of the CDR3 is TGTGCCACCAGCAGGGGGACAGGGAATCAGCCCCAGCATTTT.

The chain is built from TRBV7-2 and TRBJ1-6; D not certain. The V and J ends lost 7 bases and 12 bases respectively, with 13 bases between them. The germline V gene encodes CDR1 SGHTA and CDR2 FQGNSA. CDR3 size: 12 residues. Here the CDR3 DNA reads TGTGCCAGCACCCCTACCGCGGGACCCCTCCACTTT. As protein: CASTPTAGPLHF.

The chain is built from TRBV7-9 and TRBJ1-2; perhaps TRBD1 as D (5 bases). The CDR3 is made up of 14 amino acids. Germline V lookup: CDR1 SEHNR, CDR2 FQNEAQ (reference sequence). V was shortened by 1 base and J by 4 bases, with 10 bases between the two germline ends. CDR3 bases: TGTGCCAGCAGCTTAGATGGGCAGGGCTATGGCTACACCTTC. It yields the protein CASSLDGQGYGYTF.

The rearrangement joins TRBV5-4 to TRBJ2-7, with 7 bases aligning to TRBD2. The CDR3 has 15 residues. Germline CDR1 reads SGHNT; CDR2 reads YYREEE (reference sequence). V trimming: 2 bases; J trimming: 6 bases; junction bases outside the gene matches: 11. This chain's CDR3 is CASSFLAPGGSEQYF. DNA of the CDR3: TGTGCCAGCAGCTTCCTAGCTCCGGGGGGATCCGAGCAGTACTTC.

V usage is TRBV18 and J usage is TRBJ1-2, with TRBD1 identical over 9 bases. Germline V lookup: CDR1 KGHSH, CDR2 LQKENI. J was trimmed by 4 bases and V by 5 bases; bases with no gene match: 8. The CDR3 has 15 residues. The CDR3 protein is CASSRGQGTSYGYTF. In DNA, the CDR3 is TGTGCCAGCTCAAGGGGACAGGGCACTTCCTATGGCTACACCTTC.

The chain employs TRBV4-2 and TRBJ1-2; D is unresolved. V was clipped by 0 bases and J by 4 bases, with 6 bases between them. The CDR3 spans 13 residues. Germline V lookup: CDR1 LGHNA, CDR2 YNFKEQ. The CDR3 nucleotides read TGTGCCAGCAGCCAAGAAGATAGCTATGGCTACACCTTC. Translation: CASSQEDSYGYTF.

This chain joins TRBV6-6 and TRBJ2-3; TRBD1 matches 12 bases. The CDR3 sequence is 18 residues long. After removal of 5 bases from V and 0 bases from J, the junction contained 9 bases not matched to a gene. From germline, CDR1 is MNHNY and CDR2 SVGAGI (reference sequence). CDR3 coding DNA: TGTGCCAGCAGTCGCCGGGACAGGGGGCTACACAGCACAGATACGCAGTATTTT. Its protein is CASSRRDRGLHSTDTQYF.

Worth noting for this clone: Distinct nucleotide sequences in the sample also encode this CDR3. The V and J genes are TRBV27 and TRBJ1-2; TRBD1 is a possible D gene (5 bases). Germline loops: CDR1 MNHEY, CDR2 SMNVEV (reference sequence). CDR3 length: 13 residues. V was clipped by 0 bases and J by 5 bases, with 7 bases between them. For the CDR3, the DNA is TGTGCCAGCAGTTTATCTGGGGGGTATGGCTACACCTTC. This sequence encodes CASSLSGGYGYTF.

The chain employs TRBV6-9 and TRBJ1-5; D gene uncertain. The CDR3 spans 9 residues. The germline CDR1 and CDR2 sequences are MNHGY and SVAAGI. Trimming shortened V by 6 bases and J by 9 bases, and 3 bases separated the two germline ends. The CDR3: CASSRPQHF. The CDR3 bases are TGTGCCAGCAGCCGGCCCCAGCATTTT.

The rearrangement links TRBV2 to TRBJ1-2; D remains unclear. V lost 4 bases and J lost 2, with 11 bases in between. From germline, CDR1 is SNHLY and CDR2 FYNNEI. The CDR3 loop spans 14 amino acids. CDR3 in DNA: TGTGCCAGCAGTGTGCGGGCACCCAACTATGGCTACACCTTC. This gives the protein CASSVRAPNYGYTF.

Only one count was recorded for this clone. The chain uses TRBV25-1 and TRBJ1-4; perhaps TRBD1 as D (6 bases). V was pared by 7 bases and J by 10 bases, with 10 bases between. The CDR3 spans 11 residues. From germline, CDR1 is MGHDK and CDR2 SYGVNS. The CDR3 here is CASKGVGKLFF. In DNA form, the CDR3 reads TGTGCCAGCAAGGGGGTGGGAAAACTGTTTTTT.

V and J are TRBV18 and TRBJ1-2; a weak D match, TRBD1 (5 bases). This CDR3 spans 16 amino acids. With 2 bases removed from V and 5 bases from J, the gap between germline ends came to 18 bases. Germline V CDR1 and CDR2: KGHSH, LQKENI. The CDR3 DNA follows: TGTGCCAGCTCACCAGGGGCAGCGAGGATAGATTATGGCTACACCTTC. Translated, it gives CASSPGAARIDYGYTF.

The chain recombines TRBV6-5 with TRBJ1-5; TRBD1 aligns across 8 bases. V was clipped by 6 bases and J by 6 bases; unmatched bases: 10. The CDR3 extends over 15 amino acids. Germline values: CDR1 MNHEY, CDR2 SVGAGI. In DNA form, the CDR3 reads TGTGCCAGCAGCCCGGACAGGGAAATAGGTCAGCCCCAGCATTTT. Translation gives CASSPDREIGQPQHF.

The chain links TRBV14 to TRBJ2-2; 7 nucleotides align to TRBD1. CDR3 length: 15 residues. V shed 4 bases, J shed 4 bases, and the junction held 6 bases outside the gene matches. The germline V gene has CDR1 SGHDN and CDR2 FVKESK. CDR3 sequence (DNA): TGTGCCAGCAGCCCAGACAGGGTCCTCACCGGGGAGCTGTTTTTT. It codes for CASSPDRVLTGELFF.

The V and J genes are TRBV29-1 and TRBJ2-3, with D perhaps matching TRBD2 (5 bases). From germline, CDR1 is SQVTM and CDR2 ANQGSEA. The CDR3 is 13 residues long. Between the trimmed V and J ends, which lost 4 bases and 0 bases, there was a span of 8 bases. In DNA, the CDR3 is TGCAGCGTTGGGGAGCCTAGCACAGATACGCAGTATTTT. It encodes CSVGEPSTDTQYF.

The V and J genes are TRBV4-3 and TRBJ2-2, with a weak D call TRBD1 (6 bases). The ends were cut back, 4 bases at V and 2 bases at J, with 14 bases in the middle. The CDR3 is made up of 16 amino acids. Germline CDR1 reads LGHNA; CDR2 reads YSLEER. The CDR3 reads CASSPLPGQNTGELFF. CDR3 coding DNA: TGCGCCAGCAGCCCCTTACCGGGACAAAACACCGGGGAGCTGTTTTTT.

This clone occurred once. The chain employs TRBV7-2 and TRBJ2-4; tentatively, D is TRBD2 (5 bases). This CDR3 comprises 18 residues. V was cut by 2 bases and J by 0 bases, with 17 bases left in between. CDR1 is SGHTA, CDR2 FQGNSA, per germline. The chain's CDR3 is CASSLNASPTLAKNIQYF. Here the CDR3 DNA reads TGTGCCAGCAGCTTAAACGCTAGCCCCACGTTAGCCAAAAACATTCAGTACTTC.

The chain recombines TRBV19 with TRBJ2-7; no reliable D call. This CDR3 spans 13 amino acids. The V end was cut by 3 bases, the J end by 5 bases, with 11 bases between. Germline assignment: CDR1 LNHDA and CDR2 SQIVND (reference sequence). The CDR3 nucleotides are TGTGCCAGTAGTATCAACGGTTTAGACGAGCAGTACTTC. Translating it yields CASSINGLDEQYF.

The chain carries TRBV7-9 and TRBJ1-2; D might be TRBD1 (5 bases). There are 15 residues in the CDR3. V gave up 3 bases and J gave up 0 bases, with 11 bases separating them. CDR1 and CDR2 from the germline V gene are SEHNR and FQNEAQ (reference sequence). This CDR3 is CASSFGTTTNYGYTF. Here the CDR3 DNA reads TGTGCCAGCAGCTTTGGGACTACTACTAACTATGGCTACACCTTC.

The CDR3 spells CASSSHMNTEAFF. The CDR3 coding sequence is TGTGCCAGCAGTTCGCACATGAACACTGAAGCTTTCTTT. V and J are TRBV6-4 and TRBJ1-1; the D is unclear. The ends were cut back, 5 bases at V and 0 bases at J, with 7 bases in the middle. This CDR3 spans 13 amino acids. Looked up from germline, CDR1 is MRHNA and CDR2 is SNTAGT.

The chain employs TRBV1 and TRBJ1-1; TRBD1 was called by the table and not checked on the DNA. TRBV1 is a pseudogene segment. The CDR3 runs to 14 residues. Written as DNA, the CDR3 is TGCACCAGCAGCTCACACAGGGGCAACACTGAAGCTTTCTTT. Protein: CTSSSHRGNTEAFF.

CDR3 sequence (DNA): TGTGCCATCGCAACCGGGACACCAAGTTTCTATGGCTACACCTTC. This codes for CAIATGTPSFYGYTF. The chain combines TRBV10-3 with TRBJ1-2; a possible D gene is TRBD1 (6 bases). CDR3 size: 15 residues. The V gene lost 8 bases and the J gene lost 4 bases, with 20 bases spanning the gap. The germline gives CDR1 ENHRY, CDR2 SYGVKD.

V usage is TRBV6-5 and J usage is TRBJ2-2; 7 bases agree with TRBD1. Germline V CDR1 and CDR2: MNHEY, SVGAGI. V was pared by 8 bases and J by 1 base, with 1 base of the junction left unmatched. This CDR3 has 13 amino acids. This chain's CDR3 is CASRQGNTGELFF. CDR3 bases: TGTGCCAGCCGACAGGGGAACACCGGGGAGCTGTTTTTT.

CDR3 in DNA: TGTGCCAGCAGTGAAGCACCGAGGGATACGCAGTATTTT. This sequence encodes CASSEAPRDTQYF. The chain recombines TRBV2 with TRBJ2-3, with D unresolved. This CDR3 is built from 13 residues. V was clipped by 0 bases and J by 6 bases, with 7 bases between them. Looked up from germline, CDR1 is SNHLY and CDR2 is FYNNEI.

This clone has just a few counts. The J gene is TRBJ1-2, the V gene TRBV11-2; no reliable D call. Per germline, CDR1 SGHAT and CDR2 FQNNGV. This CDR3 is 17 amino acids long. V lost 5 bases and J 2 bases, leaving 21 bases between the germline ends. The CDR3 sequence: CASSPLGRQMTNYGYTF. The CDR3 region has the DNA TGTGCCAGCAGCCCCCTCGGGAGGCAGATGACGAACTATGGCTACACCTTC.

The chain employs TRBV7-2 and TRBJ1-5; possible D gene TRBD1, 5 bases. Germline V lookup: CDR1 SGHTA, CDR2 FQGNSA. The CDR3 spans 13 residues. V dropped 8 bases and J dropped 7 bases, with 15 bases sitting between them. CDR3 bases: TGTGCCAGCCCCTTTTGGGGCCCGCAGCCCCAGCATTTT. Protein product: CASPFWGPQPQHF.

V usage is TRBV4-1 and J usage is TRBJ2-5; D is undetermined. Germline V lookup: CDR1 MGHRA, CDR2 YSYEKL. The CDR3 totals 13 residues. V dropped 3 bases and J dropped 6 bases, with 11 bases sitting between them. The CDR3 sequence is CASSQRSDKTQYF. CDR3 coding DNA: TGCGCCAGCAGCCAGAGGTCTGATAAGACCCAGTACTTC.

The V and J genes are TRBV15 and TRBJ2-7; D is perhaps TRBD2 (5 bases). The CDR3 runs 14 residues. The V gene's germline CDR1 is LNHNV and CDR2 YYDKDF (reference sequence). V was pared by 4 bases and J by 4 bases, with 14 bases between. The CDR3 loop reads CATSKRGSRYEQYF. As DNA, the CDR3 is TGTGCCACCAGCAAACGGGGTAGCAGATACGAGCAGTACTTC.